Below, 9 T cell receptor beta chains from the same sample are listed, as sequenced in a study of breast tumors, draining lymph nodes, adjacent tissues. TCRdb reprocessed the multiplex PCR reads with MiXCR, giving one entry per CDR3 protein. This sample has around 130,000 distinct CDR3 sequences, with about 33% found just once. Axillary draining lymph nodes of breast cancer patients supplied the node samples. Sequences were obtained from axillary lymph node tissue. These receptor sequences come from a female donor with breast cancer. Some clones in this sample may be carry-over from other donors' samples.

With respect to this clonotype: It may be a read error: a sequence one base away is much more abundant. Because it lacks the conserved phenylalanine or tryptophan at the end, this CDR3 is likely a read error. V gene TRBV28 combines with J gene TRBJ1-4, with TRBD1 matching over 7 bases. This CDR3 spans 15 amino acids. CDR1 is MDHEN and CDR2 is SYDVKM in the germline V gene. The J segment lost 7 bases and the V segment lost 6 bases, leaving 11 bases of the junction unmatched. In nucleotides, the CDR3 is TGTGCCAGCAGATCCCCCAACAGGGGACGTGAAAAACTGTTTTCT. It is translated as CASRSPNRGREKLFS.

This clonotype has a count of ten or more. CDR3 protein: CASSKRLAGLNTDTQYF. CDR3 bases: TGTGCCAGCAGCAAACGACTAGCGGGGTTAAACACAGATACGCAGTATTTT. The rearrangement links TRBV11-2 to TRBJ2-3; 11 nucleotides align to TRBD2. Germline CDR1 is SGHAT and CDR2 is FQNNGV. The CDR3 extends over 17 amino acids. The V gene end was trimmed by 5 bases and the J gene end by 2 bases; junction bases not matched to a gene: 9. The full variable domain, in which reference TRBV11-2 and TRBJ2-3 provide the parts outside the CDR3, is EAGVAQSPRYKIIEKRQSVAFWCNPISGHATLYWYQQILGQGPKLLIQFQNNGVVDDSQLPKDRFSAERLKGVDSTLKIQPAKLEDSAVYLCASSKRLAGLNTDTQYFGPGTRLTVL.

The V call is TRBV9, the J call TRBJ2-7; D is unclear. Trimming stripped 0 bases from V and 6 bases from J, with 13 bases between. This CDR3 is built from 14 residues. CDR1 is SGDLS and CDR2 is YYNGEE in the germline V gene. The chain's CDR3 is CASSVEGLWGEQYF. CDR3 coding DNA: TGTGCCAGCAGCGTAGAGGGCCTGTGGGGCGAGCAGTACTTC. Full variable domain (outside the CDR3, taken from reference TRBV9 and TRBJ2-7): DSGVTQTPKHLITATGQRVTLRCSPRSGDLSVYWYQQSLDQGLQFLIQYYNGEERAKGNILERFSAQQFPDLHSELNLSSLELGDSALYFCASSVEGLWGEQYFGPGTRLTVT.

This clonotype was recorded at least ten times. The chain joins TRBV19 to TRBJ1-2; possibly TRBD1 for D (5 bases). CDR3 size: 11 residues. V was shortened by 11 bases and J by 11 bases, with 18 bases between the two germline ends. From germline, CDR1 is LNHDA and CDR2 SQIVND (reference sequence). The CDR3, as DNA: TGTGCCGGAGGCTCGGGACTCCATTACACCTTC. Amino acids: CAGGSGLHYTF. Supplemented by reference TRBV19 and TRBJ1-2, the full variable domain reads DGGITQSPKYLFRKEGQNVTLSCEQNLNHDAMYWYRQDPGQGLRLIYYSQIVNDFQKGDIAEGYSVSREKKESFPLTVTSAQKNPTAFYLCAGGSGLHYTFGSGTRLTVV.

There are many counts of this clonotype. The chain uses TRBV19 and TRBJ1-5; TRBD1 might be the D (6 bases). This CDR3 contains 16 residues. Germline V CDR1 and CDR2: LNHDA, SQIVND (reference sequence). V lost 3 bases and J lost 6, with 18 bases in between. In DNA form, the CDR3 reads TGTGCCAGTAGTATGTCGAGGACAGAACTGGGTCAGCCCCAGCATTTT. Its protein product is CASSMSRTELGQPQHF.

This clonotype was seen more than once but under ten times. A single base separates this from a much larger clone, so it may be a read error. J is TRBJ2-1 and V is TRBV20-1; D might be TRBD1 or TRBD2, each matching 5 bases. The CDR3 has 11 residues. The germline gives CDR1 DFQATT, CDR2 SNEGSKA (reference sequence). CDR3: CSARRGDEQSF. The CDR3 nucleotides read TGCAGTGCGCGCAGAGGGGATGAGCAGTCCTTC.

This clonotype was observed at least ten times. The CDR3 loop is CASSQRGRATGELFF. The CDR3 coding sequence is TGTGCCAGCAGCCAAAGGGGCAGGGCTACCGGGGAGCTGTTTTTT. The chain employs TRBV3-1 and TRBJ2-2; possibly TRBD1 for D (5 bases). Germline V gene lookup returns CDR1 LGHDT and CDR2 YNNKEL (reference sequence). V was cut by 2 bases and J by 5 bases, with 12 bases left in between. The CDR3 has 15 residues.

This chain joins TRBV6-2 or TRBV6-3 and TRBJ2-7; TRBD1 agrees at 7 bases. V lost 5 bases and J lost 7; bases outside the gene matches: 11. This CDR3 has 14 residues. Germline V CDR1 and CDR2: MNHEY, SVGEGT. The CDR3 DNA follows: TGTGCCAGCAGTCACCTCATGTCAGGGGGAGAGCAGTACGTC. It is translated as CASSHLMSGGEQYV.

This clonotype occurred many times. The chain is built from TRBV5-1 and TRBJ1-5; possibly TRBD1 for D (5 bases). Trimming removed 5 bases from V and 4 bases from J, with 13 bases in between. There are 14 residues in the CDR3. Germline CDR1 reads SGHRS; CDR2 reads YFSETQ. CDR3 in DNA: TGCGCCAGCAGTCGCGACAGCCCAAATCAGCCCCAGCATTTT. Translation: CASSRDSPNQPQHF.